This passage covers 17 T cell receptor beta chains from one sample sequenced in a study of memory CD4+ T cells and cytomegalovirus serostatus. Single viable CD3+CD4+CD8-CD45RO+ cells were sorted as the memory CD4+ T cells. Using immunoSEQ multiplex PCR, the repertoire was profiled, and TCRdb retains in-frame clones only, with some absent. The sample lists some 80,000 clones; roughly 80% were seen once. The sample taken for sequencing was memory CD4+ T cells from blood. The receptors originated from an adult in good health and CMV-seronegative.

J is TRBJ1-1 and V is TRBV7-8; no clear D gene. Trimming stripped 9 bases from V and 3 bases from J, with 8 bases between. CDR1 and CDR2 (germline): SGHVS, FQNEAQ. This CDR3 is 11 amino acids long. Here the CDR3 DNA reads TGTGCCAGTAAGGGCGACACTGAAGCTTTCTTT. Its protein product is CASKGDTEAFF.

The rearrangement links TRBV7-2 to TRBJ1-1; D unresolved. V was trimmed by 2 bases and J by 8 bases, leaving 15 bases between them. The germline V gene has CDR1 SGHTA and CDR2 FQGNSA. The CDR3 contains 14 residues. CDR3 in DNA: TGTGCCAGCAGCTTATACGGCAGTAACTCCGAAGCTTTCTTT. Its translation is CASSLYGSNSEAFF.

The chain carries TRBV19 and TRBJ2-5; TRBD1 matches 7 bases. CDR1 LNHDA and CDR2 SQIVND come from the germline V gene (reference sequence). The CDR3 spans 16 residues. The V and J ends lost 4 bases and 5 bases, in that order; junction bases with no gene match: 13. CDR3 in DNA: TGTGCCAGTAGTAAGGGGACAGTCGGGAAGGGGGAGACCCAGTACTTC. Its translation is CASSKGTVGKGETQYF.

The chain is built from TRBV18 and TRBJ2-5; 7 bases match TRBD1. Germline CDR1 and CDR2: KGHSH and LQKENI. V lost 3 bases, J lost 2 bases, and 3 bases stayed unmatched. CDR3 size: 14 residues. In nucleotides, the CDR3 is TGTGCCAGCTCACCGGGACAGTTACAAGAGACCCAGTACTTC. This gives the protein CASSPGQLQETQYF.

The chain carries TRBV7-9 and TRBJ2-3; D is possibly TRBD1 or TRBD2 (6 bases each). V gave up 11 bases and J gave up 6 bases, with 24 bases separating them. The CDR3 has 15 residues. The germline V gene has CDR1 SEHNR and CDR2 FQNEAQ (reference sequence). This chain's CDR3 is CALGRTGHKGDTQYF. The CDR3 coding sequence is TGTGCCCTCGGGAGAACGGGACACAAGGGGGATACGCAGTATTTT.

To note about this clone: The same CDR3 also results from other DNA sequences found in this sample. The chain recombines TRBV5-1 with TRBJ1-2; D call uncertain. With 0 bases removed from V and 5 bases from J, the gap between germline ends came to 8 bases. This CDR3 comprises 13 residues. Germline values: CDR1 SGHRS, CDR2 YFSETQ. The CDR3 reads CASSLDSGYGYTF. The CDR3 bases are TGCGCCAGCAGCTTGGATTCGGGGTATGGCTACACCTTC.

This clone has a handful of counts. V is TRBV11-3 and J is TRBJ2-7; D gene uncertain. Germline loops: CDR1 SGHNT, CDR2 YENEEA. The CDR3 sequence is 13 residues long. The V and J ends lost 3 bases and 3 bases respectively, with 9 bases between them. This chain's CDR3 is CASSLSSDYEQYF. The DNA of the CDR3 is TGTGCCAGCAGCTTGTCGTCCGACTACGAGCAGTACTTC.

The CDR3 DNA reads TGTGCCAGCTCACCGACAGGGGGAATGTACGAGCAGTACTTC. This sequence encodes CASSPTGGMYEQYF. The chain combines TRBV18 with TRBJ2-7, with 9 nucleotides matching TRBD1. Trimming at V came to 3 bases and at J to 4 bases, leaving 4 bases not matched to a gene. CDR1 is KGHSH, CDR2 LQKENI, per germline. The CDR3 is 14 amino acids. The full variable domain, completed using reference TRBV18 and TRBJ2-7, is NAGVMQNPRHLVRRRGQEARLRCSPMKGHSHVYWYRQLPEEGLKFMVYLQKENIIDESGMPKERFSAEFPKEGPSILRIQQVVRGDSAAYFCASSPTGGMYEQYFGPGTRLTVT.

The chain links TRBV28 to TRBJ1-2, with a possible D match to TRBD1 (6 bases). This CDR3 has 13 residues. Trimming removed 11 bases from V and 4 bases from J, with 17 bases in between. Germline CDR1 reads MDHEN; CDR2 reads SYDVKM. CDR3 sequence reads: CAGTGTTSYGYTF. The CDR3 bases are TGTGCCGGCACAGGGACTACCTCCTATGGCTACACCTTC.

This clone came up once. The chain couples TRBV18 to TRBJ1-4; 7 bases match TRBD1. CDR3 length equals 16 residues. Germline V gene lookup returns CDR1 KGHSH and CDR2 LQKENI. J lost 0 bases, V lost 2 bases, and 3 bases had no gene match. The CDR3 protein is CASSPVGQATNEKLFF. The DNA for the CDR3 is TGTGCCAGCTCACCAGTAGGACAGGCAACTAATGAAAAACTGTTTTTT.

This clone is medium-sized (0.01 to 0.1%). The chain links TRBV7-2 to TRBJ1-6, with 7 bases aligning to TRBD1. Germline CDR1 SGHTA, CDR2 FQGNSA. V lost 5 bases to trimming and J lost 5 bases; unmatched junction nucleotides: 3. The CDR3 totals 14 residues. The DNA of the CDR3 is TGTGCCAGCAGCCCGACAGGGAATAATTCACCCCTCCACTTT. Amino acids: CASSPTGNNSPLHF.

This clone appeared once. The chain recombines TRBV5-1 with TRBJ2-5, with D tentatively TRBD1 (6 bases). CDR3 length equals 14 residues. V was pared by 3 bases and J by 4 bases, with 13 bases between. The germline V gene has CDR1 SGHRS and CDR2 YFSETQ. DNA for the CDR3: TGCGCCAGCAGCTCCAATCAGGGGCTAGAGACCCAGTACTTC. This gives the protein CASSSNQGLETQYF.

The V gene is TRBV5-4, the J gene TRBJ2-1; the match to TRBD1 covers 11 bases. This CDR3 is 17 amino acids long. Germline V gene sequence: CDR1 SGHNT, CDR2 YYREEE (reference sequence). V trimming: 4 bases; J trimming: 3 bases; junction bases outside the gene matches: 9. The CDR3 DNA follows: TGTGCCAGCAGCGTAGGACAGGGGGCGGGCCTCTACAATGAGCAGTTCTTC. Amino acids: CASSVGQGAGLYNEQFF.

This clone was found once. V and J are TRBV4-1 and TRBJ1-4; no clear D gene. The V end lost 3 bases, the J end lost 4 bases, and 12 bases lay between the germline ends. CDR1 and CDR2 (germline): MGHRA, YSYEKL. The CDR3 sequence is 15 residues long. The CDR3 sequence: CASSQGPARNEKLFF. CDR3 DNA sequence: TGCGCCAGCAGCCAGGGTCCAGCCCGTAATGAAAAACTGTTTTTT.

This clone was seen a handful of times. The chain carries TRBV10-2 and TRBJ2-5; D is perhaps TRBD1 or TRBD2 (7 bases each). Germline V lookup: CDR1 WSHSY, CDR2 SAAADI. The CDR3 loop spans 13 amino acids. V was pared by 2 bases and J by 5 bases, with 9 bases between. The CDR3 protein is CASSEQGGETQYF. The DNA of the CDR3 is TGCGCCAGCAGTGAGCAGGGGGGGGAGACCCAGTACTTC.

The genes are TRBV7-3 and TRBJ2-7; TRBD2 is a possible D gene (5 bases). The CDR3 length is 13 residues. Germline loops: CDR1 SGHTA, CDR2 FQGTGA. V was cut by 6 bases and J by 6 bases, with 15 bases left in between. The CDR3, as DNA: TGTGCCAGCAGTTCTCAACCCGGGGTCGAGCAGTACTTC. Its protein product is CASSSQPGVEQYF.

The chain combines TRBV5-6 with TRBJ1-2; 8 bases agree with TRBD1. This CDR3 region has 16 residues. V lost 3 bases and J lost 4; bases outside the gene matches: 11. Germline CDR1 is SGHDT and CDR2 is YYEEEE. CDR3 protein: CASSYRDRMALYGYTF. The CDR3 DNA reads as TGTGCCAGCAGCTACCGGGACAGGATGGCACTCTATGGCTACACCTTC.